Listed below are T cell receptor beta chains from one sample, sequenced in a study of blood T cell repertoires in COVID-19. Sequencing used immunoSEQ multiplex PCR; TCRdb keeps in-frame clones, though not all of them. This sample yields approximately 90,000 clones, of which roughly four fifths are seen a single time; 1.2% belongs to the top ten. What was sequenced was peripheral blood. All receptors derive from a woman aged 80 or over with acute or convalescent COVID-19. Both conserved end residues are part of each CDR3. Each record gives: CDR3 protein, CDR3 DNA, J gene, V gene, D gene, clone size. A D gene is named only where the DNA matches it firmly. The size field is filled for only some rows; it gives once, few, many or a size class.

CASSPRQVSYEQYF | TGTGCCAGCAGCCCCCGGCAGGTTTCCTACGAGCAGTACTTC | TRBJ2-7 | TRBV9 | . | .
CASSFTGGKLFF | TGTGCCAGCAGTTTTACGGGAGGGAAACTGTTTTTT | TRBJ1-4 | TRBV5-5 | . | .
CASSLSGASGNTIYF | TGCGCCAGCAGCTTGAGCGGGGCCTCTGGAAACACCATATATTTT | TRBJ1-3 | TRBV5-1 | . | .
CASSLEGADTGELFF | TGTGCCAGCAGCTTGGAGGGGGCGGACACCGGGGAGCTGTTTTTT | TRBJ2-2 | TRBV5-4 | TRBD1 | .
CASSFVGQSPYSNQPQHF | TGTGCCAGCAGCTTCGTGGGGCAGTCCCCTTATAGCAATCAGCCCCAGCATTTT | TRBJ1-5 | TRBV12-1 | . | .
CASSRTSGGYNEQFF | TGCGCCAGCAGTAGGACTAGCGGGGGCTACAATGAGCAGTTCTTC | TRBJ2-1 | TRBV10-2 | TRBD2 | .
CASSFVELFF | TGTGCCAGCAGCTTCGTGGAGCTGTTTTTT | TRBJ2-2 | TRBV7-9 | . | few
CASSYAAYVNEQFF | TGTGCCAGCAGTTACGCGGCTTATGTGAATGAGCAGTTCTTC | TRBJ2-1 | TRBV6-5 | . | .
CASNPQGNTEAFF | TGTGCCAGCAATCCACAGGGAAACACTGAAGCTTTCTTT | TRBJ1-1 | TRBV2 | . | .
CATSGFGVGLNEKLFF | TGTGCCACCAGCGGTTTTGGTGTGGGACTCAATGAAAAACTGTTTTTT | TRBJ1-4 | TRBV15 | . | once
CASSWGLNTEAFF | TGTGCCAGCAGCTGGGGGCTGAACACTGAAGCTTTCTTT | TRBJ1-1 | TRBV5-5 | . | .
CASRKDSYTEAFF | TGTGCCAGCAGGAAGGACAGCTACACTGAAGCTTTCTTT | TRBJ1-1 | TRBV2 | . | .
CASSFRGGAGTSGSYEQYF | TGCGCCAGCAGCTTTCGGGGGGGGGCCGGGACTAGCGGCTCCTACGAGCAGTACTTC | TRBJ2-7 | TRBV5-1 | TRBD2 | .
CATSDPTQGHGYTF | TGTGCCACCAGTGATCCAACACAGGGTCATGGCTACACCTTC | TRBJ1-2 | TRBV24-1 | . | .
CASSFDRGGTTEAFF | TGCGCCAGCAGCTTTGACAGGGGAGGAACCACTGAAGCTTTCTTT | TRBJ1-1 | TRBV5-1 | TRBD1 | .
CASREGTSTDTQYF | TGTGCCAGCAGAGAGGGGACTAGCACAGATACGCAGTATTTT | TRBJ2-3 | TRBV7-2 | . | .
CASSQDRTRGDSYEQYF | TGTGCCAGCAGCCAAGATAGGACACGCGGGGACTCCTACGAGCAGTACTTC | TRBJ2-7 | TRBV4-2 | . | .
CASSSPTTEAFF | TGTGCCAGCAGTAGCCCAACGACTGAAGCTTTCTTT | TRBJ1-1 | TRBV28 | . | .